The present T cell receptor (beta chain) was sequenced within a study of blood T cell repertoires in COVID-19. The germline V gene has CDR1 MDHEN and CDR2 SYDVKM. CDR3 length equals 14 residues. V shed 2 bases and J 4 bases; nucleotides not matched to a gene: 2. In the source study's methods: Estimation of nucleated cell counts relied on the amplification of reference gene primers. Generated by immunoSEQ multiplex PCR, the TCRdb table keeps only in-frame clones and is missing some. D and trimming were read from the DNA, whereas the V and J calls and clone size are those reported in that table. The sample carries tens of thousands of clones, roughly 82% recorded once.

The specimen sequenced was peripheral blood. The chain couples TRBV28 to TRBJ1-5, with TRBD1 matching over 7 bases. The receptor comes from a woman aged 80 or over with acute or convalescent COVID-19. In DNA form, the CDR3 reads TGTGCCAGCAGTTTAAACAGGGGAAATCAGCCCCAGCATTTT. Its translation is CASSLNRGNQPQHF.